The 8 T cell receptor beta chains in this list originate from one sample, sequenced in a study of CD8+CD57+ T cells in acquired aplastic anemia. Investigators profiled TCR beta VDJ and CDR3 from genomic DNA template. TCRdb passed the reads through MiXCR, listing each CDR3 protein once. This repertoire shows 180,000 or so distinct CDR3 sequences, less than 55% found once; its top ten account for approximately 2.9%. Sequencing used sorted CD4+, CD8+, or CD8+CD57+ T cells (not recorded which) from PBMCs. These receptors originate from a human donor in good health.

This clonotype was seen ten or more times. CDR3 bases: TGTGCCAGTAGTTTACAGGCGGGGGAGACCCAGTACTTC. This gives the protein CASSLQAGETQYF. The J gene is TRBJ2-5, the V gene TRBV19, with a weak D call TRBD2 (6 bases). CDR3 length: 13 residues. The germline V gene encodes CDR1 LNHDA and CDR2 SQIVND (reference sequence). V lost 5 bases and J 5 bases, leaving 12 bases between the germline ends.

J is TRBJ2-4 and V is TRBV6-1, with D maybe TRBD2 (5 bases). V lost 1 base and J 2 bases, leaving 15 bases between the germline ends. The CDR3 is 17 amino acids. Germline V gene lookup returns CDR1 MNHNS and CDR2 SASEGT. This chain's CDR3 is CASSEGTLVGTKNIQYF. CDR3 nucleotide sequence: TGTGCCAGCAGTGAAGGAACCTTAGTCGGGACCAAAAACATTCAGTACTTC.

A few counts support this clonotype. The chain links TRBV19 to TRBJ1-1; D is undetermined. Germline CDR1 reads LNHDA; CDR2 reads SQIVND (reference sequence). This CDR3 is 14 amino acids long. V shed 1 base and J shed 0 bases, with 6 bases lying between them. The CDR3 DNA reads TGTGCCAGTAGTATAGTTACAGTGAACACTGAAGCTTTCTTT. Amino acids: CASSIVTVNTEAFF.

The rearrangement links TRBV24-1 to TRBJ2-1, with a possible D match to TRBD2 (6 bases). The CDR3 has 13 amino acids. V gave up 9 bases and J gave up 4 bases, with 12 bases separating them. Germline V gene data show CDR1 as KGHDR and CDR2 as SFDVKD. The CDR3 sequence: CATSHLAYNEQFF. As DNA, the CDR3 is TGTGCCACCTCACACCTAGCGTACAATGAGCAGTTCTTC.

This clonotype showed up many times. The chain employs TRBV20-1 and TRBJ2-1; D may be TRBD1 or TRBD2 (5 bases each). CDR1 is DFQATT, CDR2 SNEGSKA, per germline (reference sequence). V was clipped by 1 base and J by 0 bases, with 7 bases between them. There are 14 residues in the CDR3. The CDR3: CSARGGTSYNEQFF. CDR3 in DNA: TGCAGTGCTAGAGGAGGGACCTCCTACAATGAGCAGTTCTTC.

As regards this clonotype: As the CDR3 is not closed by the conserved phenylalanine or tryptophan, this likely results from a read error. The CDR3, as DNA: TGTGCCAGTAGTATCGGGTGGGATCAGCCCCAGCATTCT. It is translated as CASSIGWDQPQHS. The chain employs TRBV19 and TRBJ1-5; no clear D gene. The V end lost 3 bases, the J end lost 5 bases, and 8 bases lay between the germline ends. CDR1 and CDR2 (germline): LNHDA, SQIVND (reference sequence). The CDR3 runs 13 residues.

This sequence joins TRBV10-3 and TRBJ2-7; possible D gene TRBD1, 6 bases. Germline CDR1 is ENHRY and CDR2 is SYGVKD. The CDR3 spans 13 residues. V dropped 6 bases and J dropped 0 bases, with 9 bases sitting between them. In DNA form, the CDR3 reads TGTGCCATCAGCCAGGACAGCTCCTACGAGCAGTACTTC. Protein product: CAISQDSSYEQYF.

Only a few counts were recorded for this clonotype. J is TRBJ2-6 and V is TRBV24-1; TRBD1 matches at 7 bases. The germline V gene encodes CDR1 KGHDR and CDR2 SFDVKD. The J segment lost 2 bases and the V segment lost 8 bases, leaving 8 bases of the junction unmatched. The CDR3 spans 16 residues. CDR3 sequence: CATIIQTGPGANVLTF. CDR3 bases: TGTGCCACCATTATTCAGACAGGGCCTGGGGCCAACGTCCTGACTTTC.